The 10 T cell receptor beta chains in this list originate from one sample, sequenced in a study of cytotoxic CD8 clonotypes in ibrutinib-treated CLL. This table comes from immunoSEQ multiplex PCR, and its TCRdb copy is limited to in-frame clones, with some not included. The repertoire holds roughly 58,000 clones, with 50% to 70% as singletons. Material: PBMCs, obtained at disease progression, from a patient treated with ibrutinib. Receptors were obtained from a human donor with chronic lymphocytic leukemia.

This clone was seen more than once but under ten times. J is TRBJ2-3 and V is TRBV5-5, with D unclear. This CDR3 has 13 residues. CDR1 and CDR2 from the germline V gene are SGHKS and YYEKEE (reference sequence). V was trimmed by 5 bases and J by 9 bases, leaving 16 bases between them. The DNA for the CDR3 is TGTGCCAGCAGGATACCGAGTGGGCTGACGCAGTATTTT. Protein product: CASRIPSGLTQYF.

This clone showed up just once. This chain's CDR3 is CASSVGGTNYGYTF. The CDR3 DNA follows: TGTGCCAGCAGCGTAGGGGGGACTAACTATGGCTACACCTTC. This rearrangement joins TRBV9 to TRBJ1-2; the D gene is possibly TRBD1 (5 bases). The V and J ends lost 0 bases and 0 bases respectively, with 6 bases between them. CDR3 length equals 14 residues. Germline V lookup: CDR1 SGDLS, CDR2 YYNGEE.

V is TRBV7-3 and J is TRBJ2-1; the match to TRBD1 covers 8 bases. With 1 base clipped from V and 7 bases from J, the junction kept 9 bases outside the gene matches. CDR1 is SGHTA and CDR2 is FQGTGA in the germline V gene. CDR3 length: 16 residues. This CDR3 reads CASSLIIGQGKNEQFF. The CDR3 DNA is TGTGCCAGCAGCTTAATTATTGGACAGGGTAAAAATGAGCAGTTCTTC.

The chain combines TRBV6-5 with TRBJ2-1; no firm D call. CDR1 is MNHEY, CDR2 SVGAGI, per germline. Trimming shortened V by 6 bases and J by 8 bases, and 8 bases separated the two germline ends. This CDR3 is built from 11 residues. CDR3 nucleotide sequence: TGTGCCAGCAGACCCGTGCATGAGCAGTTCTTC. Protein product: CASRPVHEQFF.

This chain uses TRBV5-1 with TRBJ2-2; TRBD1 agrees at 8 bases. The germline gives CDR1 SGHRS, CDR2 YFSETQ. CDR3 length: 16 residues. Unmatched junction bases numbered 15, after V lost 6 bases and J lost 8 bases. CDR3 region: CASTVRQGILRGELFF. As DNA, the CDR3 is TGCGCCAGCACCGTTCGACAGGGGATATTGAGGGGGGAGCTGTTTTTT.

The table lists this clone with a few counts. V is TRBV10-3 and J is TRBJ1-2; 8 bases are shared with TRBD1. CDR3 length: 13 amino acids. V lost 6 bases to trimming and J lost 8 bases; unmatched junction nucleotides: 8. Germline values: CDR1 ENHRY, CDR2 SYGVKD. CDR3 loop: CAISLEGQGGYTF. CDR3 DNA: TGTGCCATCAGCCTAGAAGGACAGGGCGGCTACACCTTC.

This clone was observed a few times. The chain carries TRBV10-2 and TRBJ1-4, with D perhaps TRBD1 (5 bases). Trimming took 8 bases from V and 5 from J, leaving 18 bases between them. The CDR3 runs to 15 residues. Per germline, CDR1 WSHSY and CDR2 SAAADI. The CDR3 nucleotides read TGCGCCAGCCGACCCACTGGGGGGGAAAATGAAAAACTGTTTTTT. This translates into CASRPTGGENEKLFF.

There are a few counts of this clone. The rearrangement uses TRBV19 and TRBJ2-2; 8 bases are shared with TRBD1. With 4 bases clipped from V and 13 bases from J, the junction kept 8 bases outside the gene matches. This CDR3 spans 13 amino acids. CDR1 is LNHDA, CDR2 SQIVND, per germline (reference sequence). The CDR3 reads CASSSQKGTGLFF. The DNA of the CDR3 is TGTGCCAGTAGTAGTCAGAAGGGGACAGGGCTGTTTTTT.

This CDR3 reads CASSGLAGSYEQYF. For the CDR3, the DNA is TGTGCCAGTAGTGGACTAGCGGGCTCCTACGAGCAGTACTTC. The gene calls are TRBV19 and TRBJ2-7, with 11 bases fitting TRBD2. The CDR3 loop spans 14 amino acids. Germline V lookup: CDR1 LNHDA, CDR2 SQIVND (reference sequence). The V segment lost 5 bases and the J segment 0 bases; nucleotides outside the gene matches: 0.

This clone was seen only once. J is TRBJ2-5 and V is TRBV27; D gene uncertain. Germline-derived CDR1 and CDR2 are MNHEY and SMNVEV (reference sequence). CDR3 length: 15 amino acids. V was shortened by 3 bases and J by 4 bases, with 15 bases between the two germline ends. CDR3 region: CASSFSGPKLETQYF. The CDR3, as DNA: TGTGCCAGCAGTTTCTCGGGCCCCAAGCTAGAGACCCAGTACTTC.